This TCR beta chain comes out of a study of human T cells and chemical hapten exposure. Across the study: Sensitization applied 2% DPC to approximately 2 cm by approximately 2 cm of upper inner arm skin. Once 0.01% DPC had been applied to the upper back by patch test, readings were taken at 6 days.

The CDR3 contains 14 residues. The V gene's germline CDR1 is SGDLS and CDR2 YYNGEE. V was trimmed by 0 bases and J by 8 bases, leaving 11 bases between them. This sample's time point: pre-sensitization, week 0. The treatment: therapeutic diphenylcyclopropenone sensitization with weekly scalp DPC. Using its own MiXCR run on the RACE reads, TCRdb lists one record per CDR3 protein. Of a few hundred thousand distinct CDR3 sequences listed, about 8.6% are singletons. The receptor was derived from a woman between 40 and 55 years old with alopecia areata. Some clones in this sample may be carry-over from other donors' samples. Sequenced material: whole blood, taken in connection with sensitization to the hapten diphenylcyclopropenone (DPC). The rearrangement joins TRBV9 to TRBJ1-4; maybe TRBD1 (6 bases). The CDR3 here is CASSVGVQGEKLFF. The CDR3 DNA reads TGTGCCAGCAGCGTAGGCGTCCAGGGGGAAAAACTGTTTTTT.